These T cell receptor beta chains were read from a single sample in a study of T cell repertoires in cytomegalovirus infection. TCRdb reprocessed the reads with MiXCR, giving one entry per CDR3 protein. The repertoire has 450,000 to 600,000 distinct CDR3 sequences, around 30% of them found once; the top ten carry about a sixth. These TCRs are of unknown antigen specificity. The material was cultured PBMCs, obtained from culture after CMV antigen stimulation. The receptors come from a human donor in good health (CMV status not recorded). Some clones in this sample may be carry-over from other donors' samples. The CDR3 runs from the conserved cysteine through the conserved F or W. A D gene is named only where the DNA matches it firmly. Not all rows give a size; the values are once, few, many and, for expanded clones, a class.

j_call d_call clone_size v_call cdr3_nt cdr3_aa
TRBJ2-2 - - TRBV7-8 TGTGCCAGCAGCTCGGAATACGGGAACACCGGGGAGCTGTTTTTT CASSSEYGNTGELFF
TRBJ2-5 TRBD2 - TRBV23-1 TGCGCCAAACCCGGACTAGCGGACCAAGAGACCCAGTACTTC CAKPGLADQETQYF
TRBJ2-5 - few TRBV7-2 TGTGCCAGCAGCTTTACCTCTTTAGAGACCCAGTACTTC CASSFTSLETQYF
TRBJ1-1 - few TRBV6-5 TGTGCCAGCAGTTACCCCGGTGGGGGCACTGAAGCTTTCTTT CASSYPGGGTEAFF
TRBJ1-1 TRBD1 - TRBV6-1 TGTGCCAGCACGCCAGGGACAGCCAACACTGAAGCTTTCTTT CASTPGTANTEAFF
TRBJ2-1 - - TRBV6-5 TGTGCCAGTCATCGAGCGGTCTCCTACAATGAGCAGTTCTTC CASHRAVSYNEQFF
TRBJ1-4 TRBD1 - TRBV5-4 TGTGCCAGCAGCCCCGGGACAGCGCCTAATGAAAAACTGTTTTTT CASSPGTAPNEKLFF
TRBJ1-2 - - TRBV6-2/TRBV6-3 TGTGCCAGCAGCTTCGGACAGTTTCATGGCTACACCTTC CASSFGQFHGYTF
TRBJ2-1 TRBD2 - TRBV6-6 TGTGCCAGCAGTTACGAAGCGGGAGTATACAATGAGCAGTTCTTC CASSYEAGVYNEQFF
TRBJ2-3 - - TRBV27 TGTGCCAGCAGTCCAATGGGGGTCGGGGGTGGCACAGATACGCAGTATTTT CASSPMGVGGGTDTQYF
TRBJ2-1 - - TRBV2 TGTGCCAGCAGTGACGACAATGAGCAGTTCTTC CASSDDNEQFF
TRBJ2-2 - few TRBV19 TGTGCCAGTAGTATATACCCCAGGGGGGGCACCGGGGAGCTGTTTTTT CASSIYPRGGTGELFF
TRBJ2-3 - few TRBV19 TGTGCCAGTAGTAGAACCCGAAGCGGGAGCACAGATACGCAGTATTTT CASSRTRSGSTDTQYF
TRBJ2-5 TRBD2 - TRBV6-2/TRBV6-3 TGTGCCAGCAGTTACTCGGGCGGGAGGGTCGGGGAGACCCAGTACTTC CASSYSGGRVGETQYF
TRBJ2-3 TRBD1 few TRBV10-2 TGCGCCAGCCCTAAAAGCCGGGACAGGCTCACAGATACGCAGTATTTT CASPKSRDRLTDTQYF
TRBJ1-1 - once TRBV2 TGTGCCAGCAGTGAAGAGGGTGAAGCTTTCTTT CASSEEGEAFF
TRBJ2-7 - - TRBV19 TGTGCCAGTAGTGGACCCGGGACGGATCCTTCCTACGAGCAGTACTTC CASSGPGTDPSYEQYF
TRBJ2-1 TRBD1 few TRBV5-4 TGTGCCAGCACAGGGGGCTTAAATGAGCAGTTCTTC CASTGGLNEQFF
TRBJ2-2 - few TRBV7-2 TGTGCCAGCAGCTTAGTAGGGGTTTCCGGGGAGCTGTTTTTT CASSLVGVSGELFF
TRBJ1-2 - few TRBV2 TGTGCCAGCAGGGGGATGGGGGCGAGCTATGGCTACACCTTC CASRGMGASYGYTF
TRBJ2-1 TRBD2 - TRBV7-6 TGTGCCAGCAGCCCGGCCATAACTAGCGGGACATTACTAAACAATGAGCAGTTCTTC CASSPAITSGTLLNNEQFF
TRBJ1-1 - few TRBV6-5 TGTGCCAGCAGTCGGGAATGGAACACTGAAGCTTTCTTT CASSREWNTEAFF
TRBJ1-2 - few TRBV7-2 TGTGCCAGCAGCTACCCGACAGACTACTATGGCTACACCTTC CASSYPTDYYGYTF
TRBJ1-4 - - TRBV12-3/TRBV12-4 TGTGCCAGCAGTCTTATCCTCACCCCGGGAAAACTGTTTTTT CASSLILTPGKLFF
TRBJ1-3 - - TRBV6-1 TGTGCCAGCACCTACTTGACAGACGGAAACACCATATATTTT CASTYLTDGNTIYF
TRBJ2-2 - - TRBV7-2 TGTGCCAGCAGCTCCCCGCGTGGCGGCGGGGAGCTGTTTTTT CASSSPRGGGELFF
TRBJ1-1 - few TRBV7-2 TGTGCCAGCAGCTTAAGCGGTATGAACACTGAAGCTTTCTTT CASSLSGMNTEAFF
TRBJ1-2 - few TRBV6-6 TGTGCCAGCAGCAGGGGTATCCACTATGGCTACACCTTC CASSRGIHYGYTF
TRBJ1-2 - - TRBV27 TGTGCCAGCAGTGGGCAGGATATGGATGGCTACACCTTC CASSGQDMDGYTF
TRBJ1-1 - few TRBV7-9 TGTGCCAGCAGCGGATACAGGGACTTGAACACTGAAGCTTTCTTT CASSGYRDLNTEAFF
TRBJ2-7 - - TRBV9 TGTGCCAGCAGCCCCCTTGTTAGCTCCTACGAGCAGTACTTC CASSPLVSSYEQYF
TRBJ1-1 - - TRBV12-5 TGTGCTAGTGGTTTGGCCCAAGGGACTGAAGCTTTCTTT CASGLAQGTEAFF
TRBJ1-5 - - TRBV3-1 TGTGCCAGCAGCCAGGGTAGGGAGCAGCCCCAGCATTTT CASSQGREQPQHF
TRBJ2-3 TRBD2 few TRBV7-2 TGTGCCAGCAGCTTAGCCCTTACTGGGACTAGCGGGAGAAGAGGGAGGTATTTT CASSLALTGTSGRRGRYF
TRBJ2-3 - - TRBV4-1 TGCGCCAGCAGCCAGCGACTAGAGGATACGCAGTATTTT CASSQRLEDTQYF
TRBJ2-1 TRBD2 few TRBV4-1 TGCGCCAGCAGTACTAGCGGGAACGGTGAGCAGTTCTTC CASSTSGNGEQFF
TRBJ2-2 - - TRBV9 TGTGCCAGCAGCGTAGGAGGCTTCGGGGTCACCGGGGAGCTGTTTTTT CASSVGGFGVTGELFF
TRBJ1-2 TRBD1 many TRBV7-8 TGTGCCAGCAGCTTAGAAGGACAGGGCTATGGCTACACCTTC CASSLEGQGYGYTF
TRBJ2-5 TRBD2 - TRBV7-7 TGTGCCAGCAGCACAGGGACTAGCCCAGAGACCCAGTACTTC CASSTGTSPETQYF
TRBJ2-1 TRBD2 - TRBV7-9 TGTGCCAGCAGCCCCCCTGGACTAGCGGGGCTATACAATGAGCAGTTCTTC CASSPPGLAGLYNEQFF
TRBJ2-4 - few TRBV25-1 TGTGCCAGCAGTGACTGGGGCGGCGGAAACATTCAGTACTTC CASSDWGGGNIQYF
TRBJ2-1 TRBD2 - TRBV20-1 TGCAGTGCTAGAGAAAACCCACCCTCTAGCGGGAGAGTAAATGAGCAGTTCTTC CSARENPPSSGRVNEQFF
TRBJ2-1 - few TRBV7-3 TGTGCCAGCAGCTTAATGGTAGCGCCGGCGGGTGAGCAGTTCTTC CASSLMVAPAGEQFF
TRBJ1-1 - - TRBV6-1 TGTGCCAGCAGGGTAGAGCAGGGATATGAAGCTTTCTTT CASRVEQGYEAFF
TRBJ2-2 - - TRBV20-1 TGCAGTGCATTATGGGTTACCGGGGAGCTGTTTTTT CSALWVTGELFF
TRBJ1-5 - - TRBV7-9 TGTGCCAGCAGTGAAACCGGGACGTCGGCTGGGCCCCAGCATTTT CASSETGTSAGPQHF
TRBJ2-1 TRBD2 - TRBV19 TGTGCCAGTAGTATTTTAGCGGGGGGCGATGAGCAGTTCTTC CASSILAGGDEQFF
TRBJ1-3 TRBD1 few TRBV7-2 TGTGCCAGCAGCTTCGGGACAGAGCAAGGAAACACCATATATTTT CASSFGTEQGNTIYF
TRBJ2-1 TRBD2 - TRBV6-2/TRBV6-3 TGTGCCAGCAGAGATACGGGACTACCAGTCGATGAGCAGTTCTTC CASRDTGLPVDEQFF
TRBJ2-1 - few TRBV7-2 TGTGCCAGCAGCTCCCGACAGGCCCCTCTTTACAATGAGCAGTTCTTC CASSSRQAPLYNEQFF
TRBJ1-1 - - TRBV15 TGTGCCACCAGCAGAGGAAAGCTCATGAACACTGAAGCTTTCTTT CATSRGKLMNTEAFF
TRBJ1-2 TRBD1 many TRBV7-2 TGTGCCAGCAGCTTTGGACAGGACTATGGCTACACCTTC CASSFGQDYGYTF
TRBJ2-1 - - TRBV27 TGTGCCAGCTCAAGCCGATCACTCCTCGATGAGCAGTTCTTC CASSSRSLLDEQFF
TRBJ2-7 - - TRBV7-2 TGTGCCAGCAGCTTAAGGGGCCGGGTGGACTACGAGCAGTACTTC CASSLRGRVDYEQYF
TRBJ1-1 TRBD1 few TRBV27 TGTGCCAGCAGGACAGGGGCGTTGAACACTGAAGCTTTCTTT CASRTGALNTEAFF
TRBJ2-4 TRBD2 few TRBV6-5 TGTGCCAGCAGTTACTCGATGACTAGCGGGATAGCCAAAAACATTCAGTACTTC CASSYSMTSGIAKNIQYF
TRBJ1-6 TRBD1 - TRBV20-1 TGCAGTGCTAGGCCGGGACAGAGCTCCTATAATTCACCCCTCCACTTT CSARPGQSSYNSPLHF
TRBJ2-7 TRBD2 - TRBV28 TGTGCCAGCCGAACTAGCGGAGCCTACGAGCAGTACTTC CASRTSGAYEQYF